The 18 T cell receptor beta chains below come from one sample, sequenced in a study of cytomegalovirus exposure and HLA in healthy donors. Some clones are missing from TCRdb's copy, which holds only in-frame ones; the method was immunoSEQ multiplex PCR. The sample lists 43,000 or so clones; about 90% were seen once. The sequenced material came from PBMCs. These receptors originate from a man between 18 and 35 years old in good health and CMV-seronegative.

The chain joins TRBV28 to TRBJ2-7, with a tentative D call TRBD2 (5 bases). The CDR3 is 13 amino acids. V shed 10 bases and J shed 2 bases, with 15 bases lying between them. Per germline, CDR1 MDHEN and CDR2 SYDVKM. The CDR3 region is CATTSGFTYEQYF. The CDR3 DNA reads as TGTGCCACCACTTCGGGGTTCACCTACGAGCAGTACTTC.

V usage is TRBV4-1 and J usage is TRBJ2-5, with 10 bases aligning to TRBD1. The V segment lost 1 base and the J segment 5 bases; nucleotides outside the gene matches: 7. CDR1 is MGHRA, CDR2 YSYEKL, per germline. CDR3 length: 16 amino acids. In nucleotides, the CDR3 is TGCGCCAGCAGCCAAGTCTGGGACAGGGGAGGGGAGACCCAGTACTTC. Its translation: CASSQVWDRGGETQYF.

This chain joins TRBV7-9 and TRBJ2-2; 7 bases map to TRBD1. CDR3 length: 16 amino acids. The V and J ends lost 5 bases and 0 bases, in that order; junction bases with no gene match: 6. Germline V gives CDR1 SEHNR, CDR2 FQNEAQ (reference sequence). The CDR3 DNA sequence: TGTGCCAGCAGCCCCCCCACAGGGGCGAACACCGGGGAGCTGTTTTTT. Translated: CASSPPTGANTGELFF.

The chain combines TRBV19 with TRBJ2-1; D unclear. Trimming removed 3 bases from V and 6 bases from J, with 9 bases in between. The length of the CDR3 is 13 residues. Germline V CDR1 and CDR2: LNHDA, SQIVND (reference sequence). DNA of the CDR3: TGTGCCAGTAGTATGGCGCGGTTCAATGAGCAGTTCTTC. It translates to CASSMARFNEQFF.

The CDR3 sequence: CASRAGTNTGELFF. The CDR3 DNA follows: TGTGCCAGCAGAGCGGGTACGAACACCGGGGAGCTGTTTTTT. This chain connects TRBV6-4 to TRBJ2-2; possibly TRBD2 for D (6 bases). V lost 6 bases to trimming and J lost 0 bases, with 8 bases between them. Germline CDR1 reads MRHNA; CDR2 reads SNTAGT. This CDR3 spans 14 amino acids.

The V gene is TRBV21-1, the J gene TRBJ1-2; the table names TRBD1, a call not compared with the DNA. TRBV21-1 counts as a pseudogene. The CDR3 extends over 15 amino acids. This CDR3 reads CASSKPGTGGYGYTF. DNA of the CDR3: TGTGCCAGCAGCAAACCAGGGACAGGGGGATATGGCTACACCTTC.

The J gene is TRBJ2-3, the V gene TRBV7-8, with 14 bases identical to TRBD2. CDR1 SGHVS and CDR2 FQNEAQ come from the germline V gene. The V segment lost 5 bases and the J segment 4 bases; nucleotides outside the gene matches: 11. This CDR3 region has 18 residues. CDR3 bases: TGTGCCAGCAGCCCTCCGGTGGGGGGACTAGCGGGAGCAGATACGCAGTATTTT. This encodes CASSPPVGGLAGADTQYF.

V is TRBV21-1 and J is TRBJ2-5; the table's D call TRBD2 went unverified against the DNA. TRBV21-1 is a known pseudogene. The CDR3 is 14 residues long. In nucleotides, the CDR3 is TGTGCCAGCAGCGAGACTAGTTGGGGGGAGACCCAGTACTTC. It specifies CASSETSWGETQYF.

This clone was detected only once. The J gene is TRBJ2-3, the V gene TRBV19; 8 bases align to TRBD1. The CDR3 is 13 amino acids. CDR1 and CDR2 from the germline V gene are LNHDA and SQIVND (reference sequence). J was trimmed by 7 bases and V by 9 bases; bases with no gene match: 9. CDR3 region: CASRGQGAHTQYF. The CDR3 coding sequence is TGTGCCAGCCGAGGACAGGGTGCACATACGCAGTATTTT.

V gene TRBV6-5 combines with J gene TRBJ2-1; 9 bases agree with TRBD1. The CDR3 is 14 amino acids. Germline V lookup: CDR1 MNHEY, CDR2 SVGAGI. The J segment lost 13 bases and the V segment lost 5 bases, leaving 12 bases of the junction unmatched. Here the CDR3 reads CASSKGQGMVSQFF. In DNA, the CDR3 is TGTGCCAGCAGTAAAGGACAGGGGATGGTATCCCAGTTCTTC.

V gene TRBV25-1 combines with J gene TRBJ2-1; 10 bases agree with TRBD2. The CDR3 is 17 residues long. Germline V gene sequence: CDR1 MGHDK, CDR2 SYGVNS. Unmatched junction bases numbered 11, after V lost 3 bases and J lost 6 bases. CDR3 protein: CASSERFSGRTPNEQFF. The CDR3 coding sequence is TGTGCCAGCAGTGAGAGGTTTAGCGGGAGGACTCCCAATGAGCAGTTCTTC.

On this clone: The sample carries other DNA sequences with the same CDR3. V usage is TRBV27 and J usage is TRBJ2-1; 7 bases are shared with TRBD2. CDR3 length: 14 amino acids. The junction had 7 bases not matched to a gene; V was cut back by 6 bases and J by 5 bases. The germline gives CDR1 MNHEY, CDR2 SMNVEV (reference sequence). CDR3 protein: CASSPGTTNNEQFF. The CDR3 DNA follows: TGTGCCAGCAGCCCCGGGACTACCAACAATGAGCAGTTCTTC.

This clone was picked up one time. This chain connects TRBV6-1 to TRBJ2-7, with 7 bases fitting TRBD1. The germline CDR1 and CDR2 sequences are MNHNS and SASEGT. The CDR3 is 12 residues long. J was trimmed by 3 bases and V by 6 bases; bases with no gene match: 2. The CDR3 bases are TGTGCCAGCAGCCCAGGGGGCTACGAGCAGTACTTC. It encodes CASSPGGYEQYF.

The rearrangement uses TRBV6-6 and TRBJ1-3, with a possible D match to TRBD1 (5 bases). Germline loops: CDR1 MNHNY, CDR2 SVGAGI (reference sequence). V was clipped by 2 bases and J by 3 bases, with 11 bases between them. CDR3 length: 15 residues. CDR3 sequence (DNA): TGTGCCAGCAGTTACGGAGGGGCGAGTGGAAACACCATATATTTT. Translating it yields CASSYGGASGNTIYF.

This clone was detected once. This chain uses TRBV2 with TRBJ1-2, with TRBD1 identical over 9 bases. The V and J ends lost 4 bases and 2 bases, in that order; junction bases with no gene match: 8. Per the germline V gene, CDR1 is SNHLY and CDR2 is FYNNEI. The CDR3 loop spans 16 amino acids. The CDR3 loop reads CASSVDRGTSNYGYTF. The CDR3 nucleotides read TGTGCCAGCAGTGTGGACAGGGGAACTTCCAACTATGGCTACACCTTC.

V is TRBV6-1 and J is TRBJ1-5, with unresolved D. This CDR3 is built from 14 residues. Germline CDR1 reads MNHNS; CDR2 reads SASEGT. Trimming shortened V by 1 base and J by 2 bases, and 6 bases separated the two germline ends. The CDR3 sequence is CASSEGARNQPQHF. CDR3 in DNA: TGTGCCAGCAGTGAAGGGGCGCGCAATCAGCCCCAGCATTTT.

The chain employs TRBV7-2 and TRBJ2-2, with D hard to call. This CDR3 region has 15 residues. Trimming took off 4 bases at V and 1 base at J, with 10 bases between the two ends. Germline V gene data show CDR1 as SGHTA and CDR2 as FQGNSA. As DNA, the CDR3 is TGTGCCAGCAGCTCCAACTCTGGGAACACCGGGGAGCTGTTTTTT. It codes for CASSSNSGNTGELFF.

This chain links TRBV6-6 with TRBJ1-6; a possible D gene is TRBD1 (6 bases). In germline, CDR1 is MNHNY, CDR2 SVGAGI (reference sequence). Trimming took off 0 bases at V and 8 bases at J, with 14 bases between the two ends. This CDR3 has 16 residues. The CDR3 nucleotides read TGTGCCAGCAGTTACTCGGACAGCCGAGGGGATTCACCCCTCCACTTT. This encodes CASSYSDSRGDSPLHF.